The clone carrying this T cell receptor (beta chain) was recorded a few times. Antigen: not known. These data are taken from a study of regulatory T cells in long-lasting Graves disease. Study information: Persistence in Graves' disease denoted antithyroid drug use beyond 5 years alongside positive TSH receptor antibodies. Whole-study results and caveats: Persistent cases favored TRBV28, TRBJ1-2 and TRBJ2-5.

Time point here: persistent/refractory GD, antithyroid drugs over 5 years with positive TRAb. PBMC-derived RNA was used for the TCR library. Diagnoses of Graves' disease were made by American Thyroid Association guidelines. The authors built TCR beta libraries using iRepertoire HTBI primers and Arm-PCR of CDR3 regions. Authors' methods: In the combined samples, 62 TRBV and 15 or so TRBJ segments were identified. TCRdb fed the multiplex PCR reads into MiXCR, producing one record per CDR3 protein. The V and J calls shown here were made by TCRdb, not taken from the authors' results. The repertoire includes approximately 360,000 distinct CDR3 sequences, roughly 24% of them detected once, and 28% sits in the top ten. The CDR3 contains 15 residues. Trimming removed 6 bases from V and 3 bases from J; junction bases left unmatched: 11. Germline CDR1 is SGHTA and CDR2 is FQGTGA.

This TCR was sampled from a woman in her 40s with Graves disease. The sequencing used peripheral blood mononuclear cells (PBMCs), collected when the disease was refractory, from a patient treated with antithyroid drugs. The chain employs TRBV7-3 and TRBJ2-7, with 7 bases identical to TRBD2. The CDR3: CASSIGAGRNYEQYF. Here the CDR3 DNA reads TGTGCCAGCAGTATAGGAGCGGGAAGAAACTACGAGCAGTACTTC.